This passage covers 6 T cell receptor beta chains from one sample sequenced in a study of early T cells in non-severe SARS-CoV-2 infection (dated by TCRdb to about 2021). The library was prepared using 5' RACE. The run used a NextSeq 500. TCRdb trimmed the raw reads at Q25, called clones with MiXCR and kept productive beta chains. Each CDR3 protein appears once, grouped with its most common genes and DNA. This sample lists 45,000 to 55,000 distinct CDR3 sequences; under 15% were detected once. About 9.4% of the sample lies in the top ten. Sequencing was done on a sample of whole blood. All receptors come from an adult who was a healthcare worker with PCR-confirmed SARS-CoV-2 infection or an uninfected control (not recorded which).

A few counts support this clonotype. CDR3: CASSQVNGYEQYF. The CDR3 nucleotides are TGTGCCAGCAGCCAAGTTAACGGCTACGAGCAGTACTTC. V is TRBV14 and J is TRBJ2-7; D remains unclear. The germline V gene has CDR1 SGHDN and CDR2 FVKESK. This CDR3 is built from 13 residues. V dropped 1 base and J dropped 3 bases, with 7 bases sitting between them.

This clonotype was seen only a few times. The genes are TRBV20-1 and TRBJ1-5; 7 nucleotides line up with TRBD1. Germline assignment: CDR1 DFQATT and CDR2 SNEGSKA (reference sequence). V shed 6 bases and J 5 bases; nucleotides not matched to a gene: 13. The CDR3 has 15 amino acids. CDR3 bases: TGCAGTGCGGTACAGGGGCAGTTAAGAGATCAGCCCCAGCATTTT. Translation: CSAVQGQLRDQPQHF.

The table lists this clonotype with many counts. The J gene is TRBJ2-7, the V gene TRBV28, with a possible D match to TRBD1 (5 bases). CDR3 size: 15 residues. V was shortened by 7 bases and J by 4 bases, with 20 bases between the two germline ends. The germline CDR1 and CDR2 sequences are MDHEN and SYDVKM. This CDR3 is CASKGATGFLYEQYF. The CDR3 coding sequence is TGTGCCAGCAAGGGTGCAACAGGTTTTCTTTACGAGCAGTACTTC.

This clonotype showed up many times. This chain uses TRBV30 with TRBJ2-2; D is ambiguous. Looked up from germline, CDR1 is GTSNPN and CDR2 is SVGIG (reference sequence). The CDR3 runs 13 residues. Trimming shortened V by 3 bases and J by 0 bases, and 5 bases separated the two germline ends. The CDR3 bases are TGTGCCTGGAGGGCAACGAACACCGGGGAGCTGTTTTTT. Its translation is CAWRATNTGELFF.

This clonotype was counted many times. This chain connects TRBV29-1 to TRBJ2-1; the match to TRBD2 covers 7 bases. The CDR3 contains 13 residues. J was trimmed by 4 bases and V by 6 bases; bases with no gene match: 6. Looked up from germline, CDR1 is SQVTM and CDR2 is ANQGSEA. In nucleotides, the CDR3 is TGCAGCGTCGTACTAGCGACTTACAATGAGCAGTTCTTC. It is translated as CSVVLATYNEQFF.

This clonotype was counted ten times or more. The rearrangement joins TRBV3-1 to TRBJ1-2; D might be TRBD1 (5 bases). V was clipped by 1 base and J by 11 bases, with 14 bases between them. Per germline, CDR1 LGHDT and CDR2 YNNKEL (reference sequence). This CDR3 is 13 amino acids long. CDR3 in amino acids: CASSQGQGLRYTF. Written as DNA, the CDR3 is TGTGCCAGCAGCCAAGGGCAGGGTTTGAGATACACCTTC.